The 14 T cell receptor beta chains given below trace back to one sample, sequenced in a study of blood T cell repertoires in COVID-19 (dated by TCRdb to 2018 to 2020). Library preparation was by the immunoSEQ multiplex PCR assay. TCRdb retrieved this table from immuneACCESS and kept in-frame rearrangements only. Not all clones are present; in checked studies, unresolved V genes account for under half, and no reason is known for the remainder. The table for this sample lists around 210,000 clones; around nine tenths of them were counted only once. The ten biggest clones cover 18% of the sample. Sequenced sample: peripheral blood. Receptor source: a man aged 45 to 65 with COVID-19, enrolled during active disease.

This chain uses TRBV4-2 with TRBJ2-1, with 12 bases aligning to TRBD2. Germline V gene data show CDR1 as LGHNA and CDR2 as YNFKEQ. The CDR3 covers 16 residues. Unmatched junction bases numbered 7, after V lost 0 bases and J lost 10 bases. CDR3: CASSQDRGLAGHEQFF. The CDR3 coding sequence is TGTGCCAGCAGCCAAGATAGGGGACTAGCGGGTCACGAGCAGTTCTTC.

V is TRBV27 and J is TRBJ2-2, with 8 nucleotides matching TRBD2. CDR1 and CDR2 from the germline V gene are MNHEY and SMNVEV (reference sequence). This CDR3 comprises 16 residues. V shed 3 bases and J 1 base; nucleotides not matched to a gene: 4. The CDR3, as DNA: TGTGCCAGCAGTTTGTTGCTAGCGGGGAACACCGGGGAGCTGTTTTTT. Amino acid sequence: CASSLLLAGNTGELFF.

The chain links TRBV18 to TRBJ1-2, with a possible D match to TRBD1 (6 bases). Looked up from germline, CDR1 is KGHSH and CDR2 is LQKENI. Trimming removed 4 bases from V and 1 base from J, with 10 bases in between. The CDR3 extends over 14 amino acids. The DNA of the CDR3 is TGTGCCAGCTCACTCCTAGGGGGTAACTATGGCTACACCTTC. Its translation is CASSLLGGNYGYTF. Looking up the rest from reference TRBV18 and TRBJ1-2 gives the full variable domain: NAGVMQNPRHLVRRRGQEARLRCSPMKGHSHVYWYRQLPEEGLKFMVYLQKENIIDESGMPKERFSAEFPKEGPSILRIQQVVRGDSAAYFCASSLLGGNYGYTFGSGTRLTVV.

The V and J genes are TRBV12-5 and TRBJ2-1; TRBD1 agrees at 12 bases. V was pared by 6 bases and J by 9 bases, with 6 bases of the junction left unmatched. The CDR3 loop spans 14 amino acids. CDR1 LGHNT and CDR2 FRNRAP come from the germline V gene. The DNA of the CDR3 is TGTGCTAGTGGCCCGGGACAGGGGGCAGGTGAGCAGTTCTTC. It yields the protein CASGPGQGAGEQFF.

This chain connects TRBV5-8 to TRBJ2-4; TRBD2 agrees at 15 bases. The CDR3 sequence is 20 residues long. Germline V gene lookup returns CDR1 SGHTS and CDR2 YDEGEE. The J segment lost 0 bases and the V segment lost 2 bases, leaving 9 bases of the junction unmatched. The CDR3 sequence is CASSFSRTSGREVAKNIQYF. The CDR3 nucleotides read TGTGCCAGCAGCTTTAGTAGGACTAGCGGGAGGGAGGTAGCCAAAAACATTCAGTACTTC.

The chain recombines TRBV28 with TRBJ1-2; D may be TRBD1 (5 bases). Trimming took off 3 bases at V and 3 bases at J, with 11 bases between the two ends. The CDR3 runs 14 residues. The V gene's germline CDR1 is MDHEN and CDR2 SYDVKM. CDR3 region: CASSFYRRDYGYTF. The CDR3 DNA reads TGTGCCAGCAGTTTCTACAGGAGAGACTATGGCTACACCTTC.

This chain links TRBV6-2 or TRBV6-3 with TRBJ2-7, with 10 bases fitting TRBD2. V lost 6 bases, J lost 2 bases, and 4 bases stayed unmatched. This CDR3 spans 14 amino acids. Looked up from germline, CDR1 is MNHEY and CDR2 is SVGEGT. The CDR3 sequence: CASSKAGGAYEQYF. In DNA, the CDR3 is TGTGCCAGCAGCAAAGCGGGGGGGGCCTACGAGCAGTACTTC.

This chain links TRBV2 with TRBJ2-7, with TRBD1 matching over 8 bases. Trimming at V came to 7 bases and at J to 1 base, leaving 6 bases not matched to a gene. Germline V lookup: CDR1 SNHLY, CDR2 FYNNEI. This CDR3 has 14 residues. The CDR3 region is CASTRDRTSYEQYF. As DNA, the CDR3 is TGTGCCAGCACGAGGGACAGGACTTCCTACGAGCAGTACTTC.

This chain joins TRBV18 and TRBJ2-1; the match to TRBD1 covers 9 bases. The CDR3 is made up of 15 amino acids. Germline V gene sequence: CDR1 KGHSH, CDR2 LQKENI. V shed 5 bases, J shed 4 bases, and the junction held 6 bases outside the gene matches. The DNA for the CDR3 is TGTGCCAGCTCATCGGGACAGGGAGGATACAATGAGCAGTTCTTC. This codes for CASSSGQGGYNEQFF.

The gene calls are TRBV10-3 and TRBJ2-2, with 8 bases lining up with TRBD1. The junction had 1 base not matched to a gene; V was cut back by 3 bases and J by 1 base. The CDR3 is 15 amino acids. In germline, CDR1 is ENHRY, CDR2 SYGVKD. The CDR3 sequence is CAISDDRGNTGELFF. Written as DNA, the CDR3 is TGTGCCATCAGTGATGACAGGGGGAACACCGGGGAGCTGTTTTTT.

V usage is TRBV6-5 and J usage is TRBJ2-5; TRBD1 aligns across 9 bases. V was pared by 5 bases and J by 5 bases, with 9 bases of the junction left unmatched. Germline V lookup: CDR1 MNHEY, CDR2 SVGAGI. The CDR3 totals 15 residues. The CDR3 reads CASSPRTGASETQYF. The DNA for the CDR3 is TGTGCCAGCAGTCCTCGGACAGGGGCCTCGGAGACCCAGTACTTC.

CDR3 sequence (DNA): TGTGCCAGCAGCGTAGAGGAGGGTTACATTCAGTACTTC. Its protein product is CASSVEEGYIQYF. The chain has TRBV9 and TRBJ2-4; D is perhaps TRBD2 (6 bases). CDR3 length equals 13 residues. Germline lookup yields CDR1 SGDLS and CDR2 YYNGEE. V was pared by 0 bases and J by 8 bases, with 9 bases between.

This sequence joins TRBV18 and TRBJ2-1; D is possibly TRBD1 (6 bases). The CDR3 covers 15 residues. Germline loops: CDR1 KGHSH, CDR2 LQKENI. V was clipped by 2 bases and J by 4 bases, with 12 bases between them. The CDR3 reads CASSPWVGAYNEQFF. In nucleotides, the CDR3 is TGTGCCAGCTCACCATGGGTGGGGGCGTACAATGAGCAGTTCTTC.

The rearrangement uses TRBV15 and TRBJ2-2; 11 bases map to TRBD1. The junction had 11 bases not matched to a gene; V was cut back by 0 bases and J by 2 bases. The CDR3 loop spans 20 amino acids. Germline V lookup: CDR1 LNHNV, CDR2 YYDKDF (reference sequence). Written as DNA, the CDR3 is TGTGCCACCAGCAGAGATCCCCCCCGGGACAGGGGGGATAACACCGGGGAGCTGTTTTTT. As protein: CATSRDPPRDRGDNTGELFF.